This TCR beta chain was identified during a study of shared clonotypes between healthy human individuals. At deep level, the assay was performed. Method: immunoSEQ multiplex PCR; TCRdb's copy keeps in-frame clones and lacks some. This sample has around 940,000 clones; more than 75% occur once, and the top ten carry about 1.5%. V gave up 0 bases and J gave up 2 bases; unmatched junction bases: 16. Germline-derived CDR1 and CDR2 are PRHDT and FYEKMQ (reference sequence). The CDR3 extends over 20 amino acids. The chain joins TRBV13 to TRBJ2-3, with 8 nucleotides matching TRBD2. The sequence was collected from a man between 18 and 35 years old in good health. Input material: memory CD4+ T cells sorted from blood. The subset was: CD45RA-negative fraction. CDR3 in DNA: TGTGCCAGCAGCTTAGGTGCGGGGGGCCCTAGGCCGGTATTCACAGATACGCAGTATTTT. Its protein is CASSLGAGGPRPVFTDTQYF.